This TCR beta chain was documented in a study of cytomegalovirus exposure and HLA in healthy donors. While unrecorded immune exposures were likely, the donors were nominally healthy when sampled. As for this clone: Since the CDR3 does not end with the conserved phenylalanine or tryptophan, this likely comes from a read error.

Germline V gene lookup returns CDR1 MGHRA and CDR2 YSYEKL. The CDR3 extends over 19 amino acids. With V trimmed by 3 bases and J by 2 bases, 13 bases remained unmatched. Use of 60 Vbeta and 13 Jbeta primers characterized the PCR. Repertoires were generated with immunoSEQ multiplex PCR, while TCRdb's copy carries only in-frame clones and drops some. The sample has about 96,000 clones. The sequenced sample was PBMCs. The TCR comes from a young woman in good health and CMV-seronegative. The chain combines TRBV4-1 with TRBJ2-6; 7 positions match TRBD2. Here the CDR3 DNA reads TGCGCCAGCAGCCAGGGGAGGGCCAGGGTCCTACCTGGGGCCAACGTCCTGACTTCC. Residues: CASSQGRARVLPGANVLTS.